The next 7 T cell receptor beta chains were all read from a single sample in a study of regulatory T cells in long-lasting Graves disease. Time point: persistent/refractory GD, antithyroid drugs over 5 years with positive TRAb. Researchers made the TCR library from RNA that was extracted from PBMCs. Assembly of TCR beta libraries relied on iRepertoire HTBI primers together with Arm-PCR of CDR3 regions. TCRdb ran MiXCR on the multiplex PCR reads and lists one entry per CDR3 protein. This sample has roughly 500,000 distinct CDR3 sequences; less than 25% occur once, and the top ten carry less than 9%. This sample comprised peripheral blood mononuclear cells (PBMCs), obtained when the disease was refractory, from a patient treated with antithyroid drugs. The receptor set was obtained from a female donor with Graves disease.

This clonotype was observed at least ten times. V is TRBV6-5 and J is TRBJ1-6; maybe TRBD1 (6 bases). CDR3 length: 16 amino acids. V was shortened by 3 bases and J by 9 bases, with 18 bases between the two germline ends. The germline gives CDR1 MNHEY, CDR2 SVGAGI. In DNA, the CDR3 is TGTGCCAGCAGTTATTACAGGGCCGGAATAGGTTCACCCCTCCACTTT. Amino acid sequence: CASSYYRAGIGSPLHF.

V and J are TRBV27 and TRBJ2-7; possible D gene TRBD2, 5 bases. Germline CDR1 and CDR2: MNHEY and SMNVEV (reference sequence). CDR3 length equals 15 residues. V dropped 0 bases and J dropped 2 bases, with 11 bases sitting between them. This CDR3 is CASSLSGSRTYEQYF. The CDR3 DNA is TGTGCCAGCAGTTTATCGGGGAGTAGGACCTACGAGCAGTACTTC.

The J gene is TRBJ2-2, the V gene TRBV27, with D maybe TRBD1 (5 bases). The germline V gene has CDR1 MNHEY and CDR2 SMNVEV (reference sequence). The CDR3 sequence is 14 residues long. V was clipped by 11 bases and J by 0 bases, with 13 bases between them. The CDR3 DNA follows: TGTGCCGGCGCAGGGATCACGAACACCGGGGAGCTGTTTTTT. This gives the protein CAGAGITNTGELFF.

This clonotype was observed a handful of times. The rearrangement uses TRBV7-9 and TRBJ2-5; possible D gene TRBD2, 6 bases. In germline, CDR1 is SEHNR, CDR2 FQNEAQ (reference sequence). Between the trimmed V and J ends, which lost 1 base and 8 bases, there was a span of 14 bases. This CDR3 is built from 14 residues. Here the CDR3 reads CASSLVRQGLTQYF. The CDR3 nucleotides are TGTGCCAGCAGCTTAGTACGGCAGGGACTTACCCAGTACTTC.

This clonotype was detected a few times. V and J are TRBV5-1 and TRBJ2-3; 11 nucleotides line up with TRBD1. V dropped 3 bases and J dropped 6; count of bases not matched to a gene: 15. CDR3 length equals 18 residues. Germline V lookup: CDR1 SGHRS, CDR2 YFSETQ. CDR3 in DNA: TGCGCCAGCAGCTGGGACAGGGGGACGGGAGGGCCGGCGGATACGCAGTATTTT. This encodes CASSWDRGTGGPADTQYF. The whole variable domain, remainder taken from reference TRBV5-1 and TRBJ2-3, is KAGVTQTPRYLIKTRGQQVTLSCSPISGHRSVSWYQQTPGQGLQFLFEYFSETQRNKGNFPGRFSGRQFSNSRSEMNVSTLELGDSALYLCASSWDRGTGGPADTQYFGPGTRLTVL.

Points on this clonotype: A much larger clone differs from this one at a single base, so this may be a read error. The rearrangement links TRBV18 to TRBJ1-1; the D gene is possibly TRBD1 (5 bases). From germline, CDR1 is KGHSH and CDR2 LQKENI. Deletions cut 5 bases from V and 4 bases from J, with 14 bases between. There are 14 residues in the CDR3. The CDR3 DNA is TGTGCCAGCTCAACAGAGACAGCGAGCACTGAAGCTTTCTTT. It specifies CASSTETASTEAFF.

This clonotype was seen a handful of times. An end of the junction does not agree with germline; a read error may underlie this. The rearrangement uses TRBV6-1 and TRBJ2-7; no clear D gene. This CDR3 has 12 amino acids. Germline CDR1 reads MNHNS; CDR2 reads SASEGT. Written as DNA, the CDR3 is TGTGCCAGCGGTGAGCCGCTGGGCGAGCAGTACTTC. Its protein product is CASGEPLGEQYF.